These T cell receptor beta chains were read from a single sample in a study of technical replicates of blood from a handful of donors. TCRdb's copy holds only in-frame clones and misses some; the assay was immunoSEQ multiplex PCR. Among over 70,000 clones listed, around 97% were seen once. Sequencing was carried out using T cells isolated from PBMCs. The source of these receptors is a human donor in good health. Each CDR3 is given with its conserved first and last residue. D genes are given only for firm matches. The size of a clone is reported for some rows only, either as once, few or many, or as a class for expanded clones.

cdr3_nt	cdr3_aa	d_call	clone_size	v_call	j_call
TGTGCCAGCAGCTTAGGTTGGGCGGAGACCCAGTACTTC	CASSLGWAETQYF	-	-	TRBV7-3	TRBJ2-5
TGCGCCAGCAGTGGCTACTTGGGACTAGCGGGAGACACCGGGGAGCTGTTTTTT	CASSGYLGLAGDTGELFF	TRBD2	-	TRBV10-1	TRBJ2-2
TGTGCCAGCAGATCATTCGGTGTTAGCACCGGGGAGCTGTTTTTT	CASRSFGVSTGELFF	-	once	TRBV28	TRBJ2-2
TGTGCCAGCAGCTTCCTAGCGGTAGGTTCCGAGCAGTACTTC	CASSFLAVGSEQYF	TRBD2	once	TRBV28	TRBJ2-7
TGTGCCAGCAGCTCCCCCCGGGGGGGGCGCGGCTACACCTTC	CASSSPRGGRGYTF	-	-	TRBV11-2	TRBJ1-2
TGTGCCAGCAGTTTAATCACAGTCCAAGAGACCCAGTACTTC	CASSLITVQETQYF	-	-	TRBV28	TRBJ2-5
TGTGCCAGTAGTTTGGGGAGCGGGGAGCTGTTTTTT	CASSLGSGELFF	-	-	TRBV19	TRBJ2-2
TGTGCCAGTGTTAGGGACAGGGGGGACTATGGCTACACCTTC	CASVRDRGDYGYTF	TRBD1	-	TRBV19	TRBJ1-2
TGTGCCACCAGCAGAGGACTAGAACGGTTCACAGATACGCAGTATTTT	CATSRGLERFTDTQYF	-	once	TRBV15	TRBJ2-3
TGTGCCAGCAGTTACGCCGGGACAAGTCTAGGTCAGCCCCAGCATTTT	CASSYAGTSLGQPQHF	-	-	TRBV6-5	TRBJ1-5
TGTGCCAGTAGTAGAGGTTGGACTAGCGGGGCCCTATTTTACAATGAGCAGTTCTTC	CASSRGWTSGALFYNEQFF	TRBD2	-	TRBV19	TRBJ2-1
TGTGCCAGCAGCCCCGTCGGGGGGGTTGGCTACACCTTC	CASSPVGGVGYTF	-	-	TRBV11-3	TRBJ1-2
TGTGCCAGCAGCCACCTGACAGGGATAGCGGGGAATGAGCAGTTCTTC	CASSHLTGIAGNEQFF	-	-	TRBV7-2	TRBJ2-1
TGCGCCAGCACCGGAACCGGGGGTACCTACGAGCAGTACTTC	CASTGTGGTYEQYF	-	-	TRBV5-1	TRBJ2-7
TGCGCCAGCTCCAGGACAGGGGTAATAGCGGGAGTCTCCGGGGAGCTGTTTTTT	CASSRTGVIAGVSGELFF	-	-	TRBV10-1	TRBJ2-2
TGTGCCAGTAGTCGGGAGGGTACGGGCAATCAGCCCCAGCATTTT	CASSREGTGNQPQHF	-	-	TRBV6-4	TRBJ1-5
TGCAGCGTTGAATACGGGGCTAGCGGGAGAGATACGCAGTATTTT	CSVEYGASGRDTQYF	TRBD2	-	TRBV29-1	TRBJ2-3
TGTGCCAGTAGTTGGACAGGTTCTAACGAGCAGTACTTC	CASSWTGSNEQYF	TRBD1	-	TRBV19	TRBJ2-7
TGCGCCAGCAGCGACGGACAGGGGGCCTACGAGCAGTACTTC	CASSDGQGAYEQYF	TRBD1	-	TRBV5-1	TRBJ2-7
TGTGCCAGCACACCCTTAGCGGCCAATCAGCCCCAGCATTTT	CASTPLAANQPQHF	-	once	TRBV6-1	TRBJ1-5
TGTGCCAGCAGTTACTCCCTCTCAGGGAGCTACACCTTC	CASSYSLSGSYTF	-	-	TRBV6-5	TRBJ1-2
TGTGCCAGCAGGGACGGAGGCACTGAAGCTTTCTTT	CASRDGGTEAFF	-	-	TRBV28	TRBJ1-1
TGTGCCAGCACCATAGGGGGAACCTCCTCCTACGAGCAGTACTTC	CASTIGGTSSYEQYF	-	-	TRBV14	TRBJ2-7
TGTGCCAGCAGCCCGAGAGACTCTGGGGCCAACGTCCTGACTTTC	CASSPRDSGANVLTF	-	few	TRBV4-2	TRBJ2-6
TGTGCCATCAGTGACCCGGGCGGGGGCGATACGCAGTATTTT	CAISDPGGGDTQYF	-	few	TRBV10-3	TRBJ2-3